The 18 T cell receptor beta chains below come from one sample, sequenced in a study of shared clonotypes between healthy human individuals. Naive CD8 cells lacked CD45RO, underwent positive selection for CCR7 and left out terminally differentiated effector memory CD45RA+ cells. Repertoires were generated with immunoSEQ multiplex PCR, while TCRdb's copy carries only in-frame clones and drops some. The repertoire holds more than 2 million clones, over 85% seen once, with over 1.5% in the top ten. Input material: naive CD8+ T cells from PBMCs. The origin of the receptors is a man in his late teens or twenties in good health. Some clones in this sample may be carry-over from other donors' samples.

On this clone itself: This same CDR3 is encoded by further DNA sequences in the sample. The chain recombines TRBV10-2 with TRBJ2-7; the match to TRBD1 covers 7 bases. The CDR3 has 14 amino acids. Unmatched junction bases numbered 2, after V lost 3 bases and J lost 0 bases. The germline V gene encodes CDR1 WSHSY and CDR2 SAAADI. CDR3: CASSEGTVSYEQYF. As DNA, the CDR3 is TGCGCCAGCAGTGAAGGGACAGTCTCCTACGAGCAGTACTTC.

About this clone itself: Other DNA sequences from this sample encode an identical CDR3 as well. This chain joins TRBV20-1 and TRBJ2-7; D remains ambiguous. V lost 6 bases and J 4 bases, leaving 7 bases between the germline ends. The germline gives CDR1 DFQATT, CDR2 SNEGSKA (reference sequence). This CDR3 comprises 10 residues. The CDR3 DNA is TGCAGTGCCCGCCCATACGAGCAGTACTTC. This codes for CSARPYEQYF.

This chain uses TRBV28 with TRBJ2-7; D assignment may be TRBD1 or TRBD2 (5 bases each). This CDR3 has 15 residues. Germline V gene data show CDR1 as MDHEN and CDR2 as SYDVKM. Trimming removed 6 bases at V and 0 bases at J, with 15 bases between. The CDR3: CASRGGGHLSYEQYF. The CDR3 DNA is TGTGCCAGCAGAGGAGGAGGACACCTCTCCTACGAGCAGTACTTC.

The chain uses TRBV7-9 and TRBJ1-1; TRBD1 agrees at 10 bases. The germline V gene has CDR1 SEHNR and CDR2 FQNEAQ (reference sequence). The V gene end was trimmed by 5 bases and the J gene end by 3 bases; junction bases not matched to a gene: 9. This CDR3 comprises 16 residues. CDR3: CASSPRGTGEYTEAFF. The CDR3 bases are TGTGCCAGCAGCCCAAGAGGGACAGGGGAATACACTGAAGCTTTCTTT.

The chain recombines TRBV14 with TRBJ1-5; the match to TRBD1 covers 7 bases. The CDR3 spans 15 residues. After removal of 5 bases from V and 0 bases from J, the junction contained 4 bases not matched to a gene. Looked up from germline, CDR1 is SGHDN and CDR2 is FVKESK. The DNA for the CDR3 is TGTGCCAGCAGCGAGGGACAGAATAGCAATCAGCCCCAGCATTTT. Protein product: CASSEGQNSNQPQHF.

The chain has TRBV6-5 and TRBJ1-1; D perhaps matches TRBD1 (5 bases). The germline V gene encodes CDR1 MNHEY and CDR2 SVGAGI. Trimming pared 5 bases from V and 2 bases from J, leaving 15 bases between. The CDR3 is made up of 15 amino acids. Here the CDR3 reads CASSNGIQGNTEAFF. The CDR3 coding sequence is TGTGCCAGCAGTAACGGGATCCAGGGTAACACTGAAGCTTTCTTT.

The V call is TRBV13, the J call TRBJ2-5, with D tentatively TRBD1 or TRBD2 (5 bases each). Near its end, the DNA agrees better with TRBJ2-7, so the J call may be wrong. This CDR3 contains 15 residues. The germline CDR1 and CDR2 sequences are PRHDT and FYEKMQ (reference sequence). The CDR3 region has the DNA TGTGCCAGCAGCCCGCAAGGGGCAGGACTGCACGAGCAGTACTTC. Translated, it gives CASSPQGAGLHEQYF.

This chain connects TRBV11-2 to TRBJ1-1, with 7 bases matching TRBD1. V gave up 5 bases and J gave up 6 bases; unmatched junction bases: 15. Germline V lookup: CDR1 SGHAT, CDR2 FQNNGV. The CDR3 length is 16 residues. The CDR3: CASSRTRGTDNSEAFF. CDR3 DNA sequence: TGTGCCAGCAGCCGAACGCGAGGGACAGACAATTCTGAAGCTTTCTTT.

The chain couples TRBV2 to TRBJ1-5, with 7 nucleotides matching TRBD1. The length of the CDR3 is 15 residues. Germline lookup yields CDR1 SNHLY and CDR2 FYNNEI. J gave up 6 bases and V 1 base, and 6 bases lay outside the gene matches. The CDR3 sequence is CASSEENRGSQPQHF. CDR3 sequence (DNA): TGTGCCAGCAGTGAAGAGAACAGGGGATCTCAGCCCCAGCATTTT.

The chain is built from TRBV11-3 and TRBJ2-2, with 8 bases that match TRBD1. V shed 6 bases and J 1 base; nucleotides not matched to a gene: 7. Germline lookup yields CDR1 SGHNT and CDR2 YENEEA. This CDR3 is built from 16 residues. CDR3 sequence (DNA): TGTGCCAGCAGACCCAGACAGGGGAGGAACACCGGGGAGCTGTTTTTT. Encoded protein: CASRPRQGRNTGELFF.

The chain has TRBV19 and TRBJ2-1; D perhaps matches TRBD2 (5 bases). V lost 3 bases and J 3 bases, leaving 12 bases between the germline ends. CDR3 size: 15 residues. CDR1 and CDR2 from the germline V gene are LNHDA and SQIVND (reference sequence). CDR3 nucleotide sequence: TGTGCCAGTAGTATCCCACCGGGGAACTACAATGAGCAGTTCTTC. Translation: CASSIPPGNYNEQFF.

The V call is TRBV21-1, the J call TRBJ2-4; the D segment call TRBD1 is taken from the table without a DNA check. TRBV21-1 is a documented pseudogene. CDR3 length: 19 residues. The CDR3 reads CASSKGPLRGREGKNIQYF. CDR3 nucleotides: TGTGCCAGCAGCAAAGGACCCCTGAGGGGGCGGGAAGGCAAAAACATTCAGTACTTC.

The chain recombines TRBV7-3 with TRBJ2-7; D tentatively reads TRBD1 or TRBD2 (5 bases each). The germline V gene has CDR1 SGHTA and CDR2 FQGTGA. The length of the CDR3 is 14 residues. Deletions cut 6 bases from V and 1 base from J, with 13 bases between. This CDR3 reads CASSPGRTSYEQYF. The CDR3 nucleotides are TGTGCCAGCAGTCCGGGACGGACGTCCTACGAGCAGTACTTC.

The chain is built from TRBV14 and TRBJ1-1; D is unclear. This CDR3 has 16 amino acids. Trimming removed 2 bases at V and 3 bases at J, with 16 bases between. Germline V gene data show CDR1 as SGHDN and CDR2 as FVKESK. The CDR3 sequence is CASSQTGIYGHTEAFF. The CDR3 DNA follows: TGTGCCAGCAGCCAAACCGGGATCTACGGCCACACTGAAGCTTTCTTT.

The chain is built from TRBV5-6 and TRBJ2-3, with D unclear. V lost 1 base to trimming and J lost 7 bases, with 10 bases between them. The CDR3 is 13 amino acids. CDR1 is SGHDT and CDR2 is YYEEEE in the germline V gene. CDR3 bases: TGTGCCAGCAGCTTGTATTCTGACTATACGCAGTATTTT. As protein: CASSLYSDYTQYF.

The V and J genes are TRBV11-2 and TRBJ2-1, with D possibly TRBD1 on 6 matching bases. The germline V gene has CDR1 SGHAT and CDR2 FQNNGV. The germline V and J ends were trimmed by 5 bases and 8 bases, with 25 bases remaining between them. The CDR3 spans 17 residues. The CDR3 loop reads CASSRNPGEPYHDEQFF. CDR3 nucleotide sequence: TGTGCCAGCAGCCGCAACCCAGGGGAGCCCTACCACGATGAGCAGTTCTTC.

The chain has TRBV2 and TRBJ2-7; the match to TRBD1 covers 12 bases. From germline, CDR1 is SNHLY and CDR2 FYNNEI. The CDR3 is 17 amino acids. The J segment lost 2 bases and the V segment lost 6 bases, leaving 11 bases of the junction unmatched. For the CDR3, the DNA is TGTGCCAGCAGGCACGGGACAGGGGGCAAGTTGACCTACGAGCAGTACTTC. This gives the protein CASRHGTGGKLTYEQYF.

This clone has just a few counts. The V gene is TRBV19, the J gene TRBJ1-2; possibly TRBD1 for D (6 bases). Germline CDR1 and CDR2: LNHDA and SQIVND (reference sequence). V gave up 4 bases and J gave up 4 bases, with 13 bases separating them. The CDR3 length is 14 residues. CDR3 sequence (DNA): TGTGCCAGTAGTACTCGGACAGACTTCTATGGCTACACCTTC. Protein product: CASSTRTDFYGYTF.